These 21 T cell receptor beta chains share one sample of origin, sequenced in a study of blood T cell repertoires in COVID-19. The table came from immunoSEQ multiplex PCR; TCRdb's copy has only in-frame clones and leaves some out. The data show about 210,000 clones, 81% seen once. The sample comprised PBMCs or T cells enriched from blood (not recorded which). The origin of the receptors is a woman in her fifties or sixties with acute COVID-19.

CDR3 nucleotides: TGTGCCACCAAGAGTGGGCTGGGGCTAGCGGGAGTTAGGGCCAAAAACATTCAGTACTTC. The encoded protein is CATKSGLGLAGVRAKNIQYF. The chain joins TRBV15 to TRBJ2-4; 10 positions agree with TRBD2. Trimming cost V 7 bases and J 1 base; bases outside gene matches: 19. Germline V lookup: CDR1 LNHNV, CDR2 YYDKDF (reference sequence). This CDR3 spans 20 amino acids.

The chain links TRBV4-1 to TRBJ1-4; weak D call: TRBD1 (6 bases). Germline CDR1 is MGHRA and CDR2 is YSYEKL. Trimming removed 4 bases at V and 8 bases at J, with 17 bases between. This CDR3 has 15 amino acids. CDR3 coding DNA: TGCGCCAGCAGCCTGAGCGGGACCCAGGGGGAAAAACTGTTTTTT. Its protein product is CASSLSGTQGEKLFF.

The chain carries TRBV18 and TRBJ2-2; 8 bases line up with TRBD1. The CDR3 consists of 17 residues. The V and J ends lost 4 bases and 7 bases, in that order; junction bases with no gene match: 14. The germline V gene has CDR1 KGHSH and CDR2 LQKENI. CDR3 sequence (DNA): TGTGCCAGCTCACTCCTAAACCCGGGACAGGCTATCGGGGAGCTGTTTTTT. This codes for CASSLLNPGQAIGELFF.

This clone is a singleton in its sample. The CDR3 loop reads CAISESTGRSQYF. In nucleotides, the CDR3 is TGTGCCATCAGTGAGTCAACGGGGAGGTCGCAGTATTTT. The J gene is TRBJ2-3, the V gene TRBV10-3, with TRBD2 as a possible D gene (6 bases). Germline CDR1 ENHRY, CDR2 SYGVKD. The CDR3 spans 13 residues. Trimming removed 0 bases from V and 10 bases from J, with 11 bases in between.

The chain combines TRBV4-3 with TRBJ2-7; a weak D match, TRBD2 (5 bases). Germline values: CDR1 LGHNA, CDR2 YSLEER. Trimming took 0 bases from V and 7 from J, leaving 7 bases between them. The CDR3 runs 12 residues. CDR3 in amino acids: CASSQELEEQYF. The CDR3, as DNA: TGCGCCAGCAGCCAAGAACTAGAGGAGCAGTACTTC.

J is TRBJ1-2 and V is TRBV7-2; 8 positions match TRBD1. The CDR3 has 14 amino acids. The V gene's germline CDR1 is SGHTA and CDR2 FQGNSA. The junction had 8 bases not matched to a gene; V was cut back by 3 bases and J by 8 bases. The DNA for the CDR3 is TGTGCCAGCAGCTTCCCGGACAGGGCGTACGGCTACACCTTC. Residues: CASSFPDRAYGYTF.

Worth noting for this clone: Other DNA sequences in the same sample also yield this CDR3. The genes are TRBV6-5 and TRBJ1-2, with TRBD1 matching 8 bases. Trimming cost V 6 bases and J 8 bases; bases outside gene matches: 5. Looked up from germline, CDR1 is MNHEY and CDR2 is SVGAGI. The CDR3 runs 12 residues. The CDR3 region has the DNA TGTGCCAGCAGGACAGGGGTCAGGGGCTACACCTTC. It yields the protein CASRTGVRGYTF.

The J gene is TRBJ2-7, the V gene TRBV6-2 or TRBV6-3; D may be TRBD2 (6 bases). V gave up 0 bases and J gave up 0 bases, with 15 bases separating them. The CDR3 extends over 17 amino acids. Germline lookup yields CDR1 MNHEY and CDR2 SVGEGT. The CDR3 region is CASSYSPGLRDSYEQYF. CDR3 bases: TGTGCCAGCAGTTACTCCCCTGGGTTGCGGGACTCCTACGAGCAGTACTTC.

The J gene is TRBJ1-1, the V gene TRBV5-1; D unclear. CDR3 length equals 16 residues. CDR1 SGHRS and CDR2 YFSETQ come from the germline V gene. Trimming removed 1 base at V and 0 bases at J, with 13 bases between. CDR3 bases: TGCGCCAGCAGCTTGAGTCCGGTTGAGATGAACACTGAAGCTTTCTTT. Amino acid sequence: CASSLSPVEMNTEAFF.

The rearrangement links TRBV28 to TRBJ2-5; D possibly corresponds to TRBD1 (6 bases). This CDR3 is 15 amino acids long. The germline V and J ends were trimmed by 3 bases and 1 base, with 12 bases remaining between them. The V gene's germline CDR1 is MDHEN and CDR2 SYDVKM. CDR3 nucleotide sequence: TGTGCCAGCAGTTTTCGATCCAGGGGCCAAGAGACCCAGTACTTC. Its translation is CASSFRSRGQETQYF.

Points on this clone: A much larger clone sits a single nucleotide away, making a read error possible. The sample contains more than one DNA sequence encoding this CDR3. The chain joins TRBV5-1 to TRBJ1-1; a possible D gene is TRBD1 (5 bases). V was shortened by 1 base and J by 1 base, with 5 bases between the two germline ends. The germline V gene encodes CDR1 SGHRS and CDR2 YFSETQ. This CDR3 has 13 amino acids. As DNA, the CDR3 is TGCGCCAGCAGCTTGACAGGGAACACTGAAGCTTTCTTT. It yields the protein CASSLTGNTEAFF.

The chain uses TRBV30 and TRBJ1-5; 8 bases fit TRBD1. J gave up 7 bases and V 2 bases, and 7 bases lay outside the gene matches. The CDR3 has 14 residues. Looked up from germline, CDR1 is GTSNPN and CDR2 is SVGIG (reference sequence). In DNA form, the CDR3 reads TGTGCCTGGAGTCCAGGGGGCTATTCGCAGCCCCAGCATTTT. This sequence encodes CAWSPGGYSQPQHF.

V gene TRBV19 combines with J gene TRBJ2-3; 9 bases agree with TRBD1. This CDR3 region has 14 residues. Germline V gene data show CDR1 as LNHDA and CDR2 as SQIVND (reference sequence). Germline trimming cut 4 bases from V and 4 bases from J; bases unmatched to any gene: 3. The CDR3 protein is CASSKGQGPDTQYF. The CDR3 coding sequence is TGTGCCAGTAGTAAGGGACAGGGCCCAGATACGCAGTATTTT.

In DNA, the CDR3 is TGTGCCACCAGCAGAGTTGGACTGTCTAGCTCTGGGGCCAACGTCCTGACTTTC. Amino acid sequence: CATSRVGLSSSGANVLTF. The chain links TRBV15 to TRBJ2-6, with a weak D call TRBD2 (5 bases). This CDR3 contains 18 residues. Germline CDR1 reads LNHNV; CDR2 reads YYDKDF (reference sequence). The V gene lost 1 base and the J gene lost 0 bases, with 13 bases spanning the gap.

This clone was counted between two and nine times. V gene TRBV7-8 combines with J gene TRBJ1-5; 7 nucleotides line up with TRBD1. V shed 5 bases and J 5 bases; nucleotides not matched to a gene: 9. This CDR3 contains 15 residues. The germline gives CDR1 SGHVS, CDR2 FQNEAQ. CDR3 sequence: CASSPDRVPDQPQHF. The CDR3 region has the DNA TGTGCCAGCAGCCCCGACAGGGTTCCCGATCAGCCCCAGCATTTT.

The rearrangement joins TRBV6-2 or TRBV6-3 to TRBJ1-1, with TRBD1 matching 7 bases. CDR3 size: 18 residues. V gave up 7 bases and J gave up 0 bases; unmatched junction bases: 17. Germline CDR1 reads MNHEY; CDR2 reads SVGEGT. The CDR3 region is CASIPRGPWTGLNTEAFF. CDR3 DNA sequence: TGTGCCAGCATCCCCCGAGGCCCCTGGACAGGCCTGAACACTGAAGCTTTCTTT.

The chain uses TRBV2 and TRBJ2-7; D possibly corresponds to TRBD2 (6 bases). The V gene's germline CDR1 is SNHLY and CDR2 FYNNEI. The V end was cut by 6 bases, the J end by 2 bases, with 11 bases between. The CDR3 extends over 13 amino acids. The CDR3 nucleotides read TGTGCCAGCAGGCGGGACGGTACCTACGAGCAGTACTTC. It encodes CASRRDGTYEQYF.

The CDR3 here is CASSTRQSSYNEQFF. DNA of the CDR3: TGTGCCAGCAGTACACGACAGAGCTCCTACAATGAGCAGTTCTTC. V is TRBV6-5 and J is TRBJ2-1; possibly TRBD1 for D (5 bases). Trimming shortened V by 5 bases and J by 0 bases, and 11 bases separated the two germline ends. Per germline, CDR1 MNHEY and CDR2 SVGAGI. This CDR3 is built from 15 residues.

The chain is built from TRBV25-1 and TRBJ2-3, with TRBD2 matching 8 bases. The V gene end was trimmed by 6 bases and the J gene end by 1 base; junction bases not matched to a gene: 9. CDR1 and CDR2 from the germline V gene are MGHDK and SYGVNS. There are 16 residues in the CDR3. This CDR3 reads CASSHHTSGGTDTQYF. DNA of the CDR3: TGTGCCAGCAGCCACCATACTAGCGGAGGCACAGATACGCAGTATTTT.

This chain connects TRBV5-5 to TRBJ2-1; D is perhaps TRBD1 (5 bases). Trimming left V 0 bases short and J 1 base short, with 8 bases between. Germline V gene data show CDR1 as SGHKS and CDR2 as YYEKEE (reference sequence). This CDR3 region has 15 residues. The CDR3 bases are TGTGCCAGCAGCTTGGTAGGGGCATCCTACAATGAGCAGTTCTTC. Protein product: CASSLVGASYNEQFF.

This chain connects TRBV28 to TRBJ2-1, with D perhaps TRBD2 (6 bases). Germline-derived CDR1 and CDR2 are MDHEN and SYDVKM. There are 17 residues in the CDR3. The germline V and J ends were trimmed by 6 bases and 0 bases, with 18 bases remaining between them. The CDR3 sequence is CASSLGGPLSSYNEQFF. The CDR3 nucleotides read TGTGCCAGCAGCCTTGGAGGGCCTCTGAGCTCCTACAATGAGCAGTTCTTC.